The entry that follows covers one T cell receptor beta chain sequence. Its antigen is not known. This table comes from immunoSEQ multiplex PCR, and its TCRdb copy is limited to in-frame clones, with some not included. The table shows around 96,000 clones, with around nine tenths occurring only once. The sample comes from a study of T cell responses to AZD1222 COVID-19 vaccine. Overall study results and limits: Only after the peak T cell response were repertoires sampled. Only a handful of people who got AZD1222 tested seropositive at baseline.

Germline V lookup: CDR1 SQVTM, CDR2 ANQGSEA. V dropped 4 bases and J dropped 5; count of bases not matched to a gene: 2. The CDR3 has 12 residues. Samples with a second dose at about 4 or about 12 weeks were pooled together. The V gene is TRBV29-1, the J gene TRBJ2-7; 10 positions agree with TRBD1. This clonotype was sampled from an adult who received the AZD1222 COVID-19 vaccine. Source: peripheral blood, taken 28 days after the second AZD1222 dose. CDR3 in DNA: TGCAGCGTTGCTGGACAGGGGGACGAGCAGTACTTC. It yields the protein CSVAGQGDEQYF.